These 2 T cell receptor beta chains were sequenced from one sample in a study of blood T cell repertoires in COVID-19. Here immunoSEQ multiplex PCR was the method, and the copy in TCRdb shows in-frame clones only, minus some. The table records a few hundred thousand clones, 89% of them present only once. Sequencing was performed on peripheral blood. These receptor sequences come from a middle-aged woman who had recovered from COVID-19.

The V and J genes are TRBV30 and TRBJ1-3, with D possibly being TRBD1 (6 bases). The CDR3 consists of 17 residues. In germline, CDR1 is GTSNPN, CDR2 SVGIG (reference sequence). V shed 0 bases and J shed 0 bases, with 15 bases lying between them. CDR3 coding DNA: TGTGCCTGGAGTGTATCTTGGGGGGGCGACTCTGGAAACACCATATATTTT. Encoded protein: CAWSVSWGGDSGNTIYF.

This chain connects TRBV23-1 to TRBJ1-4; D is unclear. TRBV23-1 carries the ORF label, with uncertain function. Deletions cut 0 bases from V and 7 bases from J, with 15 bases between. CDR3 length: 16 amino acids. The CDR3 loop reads CASSQSLTVEGEKLFF. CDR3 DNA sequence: TGCGCCAGCAGTCAATCGTTGACGGTAGAGGGTGAAAAACTGTTTTTT.